In its sample, the clone carrying this TCR beta chain was seen many times. Its antigen is as yet unknown. The data derive from a study of CD8 T cells in ankylosing spondylitis. Looked up from germline, CDR1 is MNHEY and CDR2 is SVGEGT. V lost 5 bases to trimming and J lost 3 bases, with 9 bases between them. There are 13 residues in the CDR3. Generation of TCR beta libraries employed quantitative 5'-RACE incorporating molecular barcodes. TCRdb re-called the 5' RACE reads with MiXCR, one entry per CDR3 protein. The sample has approximately 300,000 distinct CDR3 sequences; around 21% are singletons. Study-level points and caveats: Clones linked with disease were CD8+ and fairly uncommon in the peripheral blood. Ankylosing spondylitis blood appeared to be characterized by a TCR beta motif of under ten highly homologous variants.

The chain recombines TRBV6-2 or TRBV6-3 with TRBJ2-3; D gene ambiguous. What was sequenced was blood, either unsorted or a sorted T cell fraction (not recorded which). The clonotype comes from a female donor with ankylosing spondylitis or in good health (not recorded which). The DNA for the CDR3 is TGTGCCAGCAGTCCAACGGTAACAGATACGCAGTATTTT. Protein sequence: CASSPTVTDTQYF.